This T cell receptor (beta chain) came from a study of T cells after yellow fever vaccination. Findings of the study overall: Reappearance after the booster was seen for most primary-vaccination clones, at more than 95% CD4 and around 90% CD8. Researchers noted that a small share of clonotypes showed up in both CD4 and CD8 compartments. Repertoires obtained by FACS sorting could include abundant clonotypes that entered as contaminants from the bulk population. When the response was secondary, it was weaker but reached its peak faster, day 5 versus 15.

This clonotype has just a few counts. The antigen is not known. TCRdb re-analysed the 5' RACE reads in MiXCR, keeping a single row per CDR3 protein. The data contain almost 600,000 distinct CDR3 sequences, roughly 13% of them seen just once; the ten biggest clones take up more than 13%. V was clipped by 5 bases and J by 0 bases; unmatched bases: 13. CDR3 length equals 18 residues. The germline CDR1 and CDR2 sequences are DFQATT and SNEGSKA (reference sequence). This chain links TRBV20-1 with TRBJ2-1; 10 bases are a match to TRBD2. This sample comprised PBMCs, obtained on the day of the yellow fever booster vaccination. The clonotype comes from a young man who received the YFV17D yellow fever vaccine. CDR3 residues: CSALSWASGRSSYNEQFF. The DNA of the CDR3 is TGCAGTGCTTTGTCTTGGGCTAGCGGGAGAAGCTCCTACAATGAGCAGTTCTTC.